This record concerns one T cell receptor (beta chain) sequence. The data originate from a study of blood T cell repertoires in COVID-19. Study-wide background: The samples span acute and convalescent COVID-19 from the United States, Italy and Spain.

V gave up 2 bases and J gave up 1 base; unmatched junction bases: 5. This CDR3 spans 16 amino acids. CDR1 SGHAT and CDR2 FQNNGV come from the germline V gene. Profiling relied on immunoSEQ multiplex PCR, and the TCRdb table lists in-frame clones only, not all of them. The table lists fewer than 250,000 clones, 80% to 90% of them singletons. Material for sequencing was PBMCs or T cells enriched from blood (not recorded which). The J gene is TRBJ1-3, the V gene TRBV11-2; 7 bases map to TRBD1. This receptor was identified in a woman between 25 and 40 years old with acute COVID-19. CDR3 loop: CASSLHRTGSGNTIYF. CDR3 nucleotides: TGTGCCAGCAGCTTACACAGGACAGGTTCTGGAAACACCATATATTTT.